These T cell receptor beta chains were read from a single sample in a study of regulatory T cells in long-lasting Graves disease. Using its own MiXCR run on the multiplex PCR reads, TCRdb lists one record per CDR3 protein. The data contain about 430,000 distinct CDR3 sequences, 21% of them singletons. Sample: peripheral blood mononuclear cells (PBMCs), taken when the disease was refractory, from a patient treated with antithyroid drugs. These receptors all come from a female donor with Graves disease. Each CDR3 is given with its conserved first and last residue. D genes are given only for firm matches. The size entry is marked missing in some rows and otherwise reads once, few, many or a size class.

D: -
length: 18
V: TRBV25-1
size: few
J: TRBJ1-1
DNA: TGTGCCAGCAGTGGAGGGCCGGGGTTTCGCAGGGGCAACACTGAAGCTTTCTTT
CDR3: CASSGGPGFRRGNTEAFF

D: -
length: 13
V: TRBV18
size: -
J: TRBJ2-5
DNA: TGTGCCAGTCAGACCGAGTTGGGGGAGACCCAGTACTTC
CDR3: CASQTELGETQYF

D: TRBD1
length: 15
V: TRBV19
size: -
J: TRBJ1-1
DNA: TGTGCCAGTAGTACAGACAGGGTCGGTGGTACTGAAGCTTTCTTT
CDR3: CASSTDRVGGTEAFF

D: -
length: 15
V: TRBV2
size: few
J: TRBJ2-3
DNA: TGTGCCAGCAGTGAACGGGGTAGGCTTGCGGATACGCAGTATTTT
CDR3: CASSERGRLADTQYF

D: -
length: 16
V: TRBV6-5
size: -
J: TRBJ2-2
DNA: TGTGCCAGCAGTTACTCCCGGGGGGCGTCCACCGGGGAGCTGTTTTTT
CDR3: CASSYSRGASTGELFF

D: -
length: 16
V: TRBV20-1
size: many
J: TRBJ1-1
DNA: TGCAGTGCTAGGCCCCAGGGACGTAGTTTGAACACTGAAGCTTTCTTT
CDR3: CSARPQGRSLNTEAFF

D: -
length: 15
V: TRBV3-1
size: -
J: TRBJ2-1
DNA: TGTGCCAGCAGCTCGAGGGGGGGAAGCTACAATGAGCAGTTCTTC
CDR3: CASSSRGGSYNEQFF

D: TRBD2
length: 17
V: TRBV6-1
size: few
J: TRBJ2-2
DNA: TGTGCCAGCAGTGGCCGGACTAGCGGGAGTGTTACCGGGGAGCTGTTTTTT
CDR3: CASSGRTSGSVTGELFF

D: TRBD1
length: 18
V: TRBV19
size: -
J: TRBJ1-5
DNA: TGTGCCAGTAGTAGAGCGGGACAGGGGTTTAGGGACAATCAGCCCCAGCATTTT
CDR3: CASSRAGQGFRDNQPQHF

D: TRBD1
length: 16
V: TRBV7-9
size: -
J: TRBJ2-6
DNA: TGTGCCAGCAACCGACAGGGGGAGTGGGGGGCCAACGTCCTGACTTTC
CDR3: CASNRQGEWGANVLTF

D: -
length: 16
V: TRBV2
size: many
J: TRBJ2-4
DNA: TGTGCCAGCAGAGGGGGGGGAGATATAGCCAAAAACATTCAGTACTTC
CDR3: CASRGGGDIAKNIQYF

D: -
length: 12
V: TRBV6-5
size: many
J: TRBJ1-4
DNA: TGTGCCAGCAGTTACTCGCTTGGAAAACTGTTTTTT
CDR3: CASSYSLGKLFF

D: -
length: 13
V: TRBV20-1
size: many
J: TRBJ1-1
DNA: TGCAGTGCTAGACAGGGGATTGCGACTGAAGCTTTCTTT
CDR3: CSARQGIATEAFF

D: -
length: 17
V: TRBV4-1
size: -
J: TRBJ2-5
DNA: TGCGCCAGCAGCCCCCTCCCTGGCCGGATTCTTCAAGAGACCCAGTACTTC
CDR3: CASSPLPGRILQETQYF

D: -
length: 14
V: TRBV27
size: few
J: TRBJ2-7
DNA: TGTGCCAGCAGTGCCCGGACCCTCGGTTCCGAGCAGTACTTC
CDR3: CASSARTLGSEQYF

D: -
length: 14
V: TRBV2
size: many
J: TRBJ2-7
DNA: TGTGCCAGCAGTGAAAGTCTAGGGGCTGGCATGAAGTACTTC
CDR3: CASSESLGAGMKYF

D: TRBD2
length: 13
V: TRBV20-1
size: -
J: TRBJ2-1
DNA: TGCAGTGCTGGGACTAGCGGAAACAATGAGCAGTTCTTC
CDR3: CSAGTSGNNEQFF

D: -
length: 17
V: TRBV5-4
size: few
J: TRBJ2-2
DNA: TGTGCCAGCTACGCGCCCGGGGTAGCGGCGAACACCGGGGAGCTGTTTTTT
CDR3: CASYAPGVAANTGELFF

D: TRBD1
length: 16
V: TRBV28
size: many
J: TRBJ1-1
DNA: TGTGCCAGCAGTTTCACACAGGGGGCGTTGAACACTGAAGCTTTCTTT
CDR3: CASSFTQGALNTEAFF

D: -
length: 14
V: TRBV28
size: many
J: TRBJ2-7
DNA: TGTGCCAGCAGTTTTACGACAGGCGGTTACGAGCAGTACTTC
CDR3: CASSFTTGGYEQYF

D: TRBD2
length: 16
V: TRBV28
size: many
J: TRBJ2-2
DNA: TGTGCCAGCAGTTTACGCGGGAGTGTAAACACCGGGAAGCTGTTTTTT
CDR3: CASSLRGSVNTGKLFF

D: TRBD2
length: 15
V: TRBV20-1
size: -
J: TRBJ2-5
DNA: TGCAGTGCCCCCGGGACTAGCGGAGACCAAGAGACCCAGTACTTC
CDR3: CSAPGTSGDQETQYF

D: TRBD1
length: 14
V: TRBV7-9
size: -
J: TRBJ2-1
DNA: TGTGCCAGCAGCGACCTGGACAGGGACAATGAGCAGTTCTTC
CDR3: CASSDLDRDNEQFF

D: -
length: 13
V: TRBV7-8
size: many
J: TRBJ2-2
DNA: TGTGCCAGCAGCTCAAAGGACGCCGGGGAGCTGTTTTTT
CDR3: CASSSKDAGELFF

D: -
length: 15
V: TRBV2
size: many
J: TRBJ2-4
DNA: TGTGCCAGCGGACCCTACGACAGGGCCAAAAACATTCAGTACTTC
CDR3: CASGPYDRAKNIQYF

D: -
length: 13
V: TRBV27
size: many
J: TRBJ1-6
DNA: TGTGCCAGCAGGAGGACGGGGAATTCACCCCTCCACTTT
CDR3: CASRRTGNSPLHF

D: -
length: 12
V: TRBV28
size: many
J: TRBJ2-4
DNA: TGTGCCAGCAGTTCCGGGGTCTACATTCAGTACTTC
CDR3: CASSSGVYIQYF

D: -
length: 14
V: TRBV28
size: many
J: TRBJ2-7
DNA: TGTGCCAGCAGTGCCCCCCAGGGTTCCTACGAGCAGTACTTC
CDR3: CASSAPQGSYEQYF

D: TRBD1
length: 17
V: TRBV7-3
size: few
J: TRBJ2-1
DNA: TGTGCCAGCAGCCGGGGGTGGGGGGACAGGGAGACCAATGAGCAGTTCTTC
CDR3: CASSRGWGDRETNEQFF

D: TRBD1
length: 14
V: TRBV4-1
size: -
J: TRBJ2-5
DNA: TGCGCCAGCAGCCTAAGACAGGGAAAAGAGACCCAGTACTTC
CDR3: CASSLRQGKETQYF

D: -
length: 12
V: TRBV11-2
size: few
J: TRBJ2-7
DNA: TGTGCCAGCAGCTTAAGGACGAACGAGCAGTACTTC
CDR3: CASSLRTNEQYF

D: -
length: 16
V: TRBV24-1
size: many
J: TRBJ2-5
DNA: TGTGCCACCAGTGACCAGAAGGGACTGTTCCAAGAGACCCAGTACTTC
CDR3: CATSDQKGLFQETQYF

D: -
length: 12
V: TRBV7-9
size: few
J: TRBJ2-1
DNA: TGTGCCAGCAGCCCCCCCGGGATCGAGCAGTTCTTC
CDR3: CASSPPGIEQFF

D: -
length: 13
V: TRBV28
size: many
J: TRBJ1-6
DNA: TGTGCCAGCAGCCCACCCGGGGATTCACCCCTCCACTTT
CDR3: CASSPPGDSPLHF

D: -
length: 11
V: TRBV20-1
size: few
J: TRBJ1-1
DNA: TGCAGTGGAGTAGAGAACACTGAAGCTTTCTTT
CDR3: CSGVENTEAFF

D: TRBD2
length: 14
V: TRBV28
size: -
J: TRBJ2-7
DNA: TGTGCCAGCAGCCCCGCCGGGGGGGACTACGAGCAGCACTTC
CDR3: CASSPAGGDYEQHF

D: -
length: 14
V: TRBV27
size: -
J: TRBJ2-6
DNA: TGTGCCAGCCGCGGACAGCAAGGGGCCAACGTCCTGACTTTC
CDR3: CASRGQQGANVLTF

D: -
length: 14
V: TRBV20-1
size: -
J: TRBJ2-1
DNA: TGCAGTGCTAGCCGGGGGCTGGCCTACAATGAGCAGTTCTTC
CDR3: CSASRGLAYNEQFF

D: -
length: 13
V: TRBV6-1
size: many
J: TRBJ1-2
DNA: TGTGCCAACAATTGGACTGATCTCTATGGCTACACCTTC
CDR3: CANNWTDLYGYTF

D: TRBD2
length: 17
V: TRBV2
size: many
J: TRBJ2-7
DNA: TGTGCCAAACAACCGGGACTAGCGGGGTTTAGCTCCTACGAGCAGTACTTC
CDR3: CAKQPGLAGFSSYEQYF

D: TRBD2
length: 13
V: TRBV28
size: many
J: TRBJ2-7
DNA: TGTGCCAGCAGGGACGTCGGGGGGTACGAGCAGTACTTC
CDR3: CASRDVGGYEQYF

D: -
length: 12
V: TRBV11-2
size: -
J: TRBJ2-1
DNA: TGTGCCAGCAGCTTAGATTCGCATGAGCAGTTCTTC
CDR3: CASSLDSHEQFF

D: TRBD1
length: 14
V: TRBV6-2/TRBV6-3
size: many
J: TRBJ1-2
DNA: TGTGCCAGCAGTCCGAGGGACAGGGTCTATGGCTACACCTTC
CDR3: CASSPRDRVYGYTF

D: TRBD2
length: 18
V: TRBV2
size: -
J: TRBJ2-4
DNA: TGTGCCAGCAGTGTTTGGGGGACTAGCGGGAGTTGGGTAAACATTCAGTACTTC
CDR3: CASSVWGTSGSWVNIQYF

D: -
length: 14
V: TRBV5-6
size: -
J: TRBJ2-7
DNA: TGTGCCAGCAGCGGGGGAGGCAGGACCTACGAGCAGTACTTC
CDR3: CASSGGGRTYEQYF

D: -
length: 12
V: TRBV24-1
size: many
J: TRBJ1-5
DNA: TGTGCCACCAGTGATCAAAATCAGCCCCAGCATTTT
CDR3: CATSDQNQPQHF

D: -
length: 14
V: TRBV19
size: few
J: TRBJ1-1
DNA: TGTGCCAGTAGTGCTCGACAGTTGAACACTGAAGCTTTCTTT
CDR3: CASSARQLNTEAFF

D: -
length: 13
V: TRBV13
size: few
J: TRBJ1-1
DNA: TGTGCCAGCAGTCGACAGATGGACACTGAAGCTTTCTTT
CDR3: CASSRQMDTEAFF

D: -
length: 15
V: TRBV28
size: -
J: TRBJ2-2
DNA: TGTGCCAGCAGTTTACGGGGGCAGCCCACCGGGGAGCTGTTTTTT
CDR3: CASSLRGQPTGELFF

D: -
length: 13
V: TRBV28
size: -
J: TRBJ2-5
DNA: TGTGCCAGCAGCTCCCTAGGAGGAGAGACCCAGTACTTC
CDR3: CASSSLGGETQYF

D: -
length: 16
V: TRBV6-5
size: few
J: TRBJ2-7
DNA: TGTGCCAGCAGTTTTTCGACAGGCCTAAGCTCCTACGAGCAGTACTTC
CDR3: CASSFSTGLSSYEQYF

D: TRBD2
length: 13
V: TRBV29-1
size: many
J: TRBJ2-7
DNA: TGCAGCGTTGCCCGCGGGAGCTCCTACGAGCAGTACTTC
CDR3: CSVARGSSYEQYF

D: TRBD1
length: 14
V: TRBV15
size: -
J: TRBJ2-1
DNA: TGTGCCACCAGCAGCCGGGACAGGGACGATGAGCAGTTCTTC
CDR3: CATSSRDRDDEQFF

D: -
length: 14
V: TRBV13
size: many
J: TRBJ1-1
DNA: TGTGCCAGCAGCTTGACGGATAAGAACACTGAAGCTTTCTTT
CDR3: CASSLTDKNTEAFF

D: -
length: 13
V: TRBV6-5
size: -
J: TRBJ1-2
DNA: TGTGCCAACAGTTACGGTGGATCTAGGGGCTACACCTTC
CDR3: CANSYGGSRGYTF